This entry concerns a single TCR beta chain. Its cognate antigen is unknown. The data were produced by immunoSEQ multiplex PCR, yet TCRdb's version contains in-frame clones alone and is incomplete. Here the sample spans 100,000 to 150,000 clones, approximately 87% being singletons. Trimming took 4 bases from V and 2 from J; bases not matched to a gene: 5. Germline V gene sequence: CDR1 KGHSH, CDR2 LQKENI. This CDR3 contains 15 residues. The source of the sample is a study of T cell responses to AZD1222 COVID-19 vaccine. Study-wide results and caveats: Donors skewed white British and female; clonal diversity was possibly underestimated.

The material sequenced was peripheral blood, taken on day 0 of AZD1222 vaccination. This TCR was recovered from an adult in good health. This sequence joins TRBV18 and TRBJ2-3; 8 nucleotides match TRBD2. CDR3 in amino acids: CASSRPAGATDTQYF. CDR3 sequence (DNA): TGTGCCAGCTCACGTCCAGCGGGAGCCACAGATACGCAGTATTTT. Using reference TRBV18 and TRBJ2-3 for the parts outside the CDR3, the full variable domain is NAGVMQNPRHLVRRRGQEARLRCSPMKGHSHVYWYRQLPEEGLKFMVYLQKENIIDESGMPKERFSAEFPKEGPSILRIQQVVRGDSAAYFCASSRPAGATDTQYFGPGTRLTVL.